These T cell receptor beta chains were read from a single sample in a study of human versus mouse CDR3 diversity and MHC coevolution. Method: immunoSEQ multiplex PCR; TCRdb's copy keeps in-frame clones and lacks some. The sample contains tens of thousands of clones, about 94% of which appear only once. What was sequenced was naive CD4+ T cells from blood. These receptors came from a person between 55 and 69 years old in good health. CDR3s include the opening cysteine and the closing phenylalanine or tryptophan. Each record gives: D gene, V gene, J gene, clone size, CDR3 DNA, CDR3 protein. D genes are given only for firm matches. Rows give clone size only sometimes, using once, few, many, or a class for an expanded clone.

NA,TRBV5-4,TRBJ1-1,NA,TGTGCCAGCAGCCAAGACATCCGGGGCACTGAAGCTTTCTTT,CASSQDIRGTEAFF
TRBD2,TRBV27,TRBJ2-5,NA,TGTGCCAGCAGTTTTCGACGAGCGGGAGGGATAGGGGAGACCCAGTACTTC,CASSFRRAGGIGETQYF
NA,TRBV19,TRBJ2-7,NA,TGTGCCAGTTCTGGGGGGAATGCCTACGAGCAGTACTTC,CASSGGNAYEQYF
NA,TRBV15,TRBJ1-5,NA,TGTGCCACCAGCAGAGACCGTAACAGGGCAAGTCAGCCCCAGCATTTT,CATSRDRNRASQPQHF
TRBD2,TRBV25-1,TRBJ2-3,NA,TGTGCCAGCAGTGACAGCGGGAGGGGGCCCGATACGCAGTATTTT,CASSDSGRGPDTQYF
NA,TRBV7-8,TRBJ2-2,NA,TGTGCCAGCACCCCGCGAGGGCAGAACACCGGGGAGCTGTTTTTT,CASTPRGQNTGELFF
NA,TRBV7-6,TRBJ2-5,NA,TGTGCCAGCAGCGATACAGGGCCCGGGGAGACCCAGTACTTC,CASSDTGPGETQYF
TRBD2,TRBV5-1,TRBJ2-7,NA,TGCGCCAGCAGTTTGGCAGCGGGAAGCTTCTACGAGCAGTACTTC,CASSLAAGSFYEQYF
TRBD1,TRBV6-1,TRBJ1-1,NA,TGTGCCAGCAGAGACAGGGGGCATATGAACACTGAAGCTTTCTTT,CASRDRGHMNTEAFF
NA,TRBV13,TRBJ2-3,NA,TGTGCCAGCAGCTCCACAGGTAGGCAAGGAGATACGCAGTATTTT,CASSSTGRQGDTQYF
NA,TRBV7-9,TRBJ1-5,NA,TGTGCCAGCAGCCCGAACGGGGATCAGCCCCAGCATTTT,CASSPNGDQPQHF
NA,TRBV6-1,TRBJ1-1,NA,TGTGCCAGCAGCCCCAGGGGAAACACTGAAGCTTTCTTT,CASSPRGNTEAFF
TRBD2,TRBV9,TRBJ2-5,NA,TGTGCCAGCAGCGAACGACTAGCGGGAGGGCCTCGAGGAGAGACCCAGTACTTC,CASSERLAGGPRGETQYF
TRBD1,TRBV9,TRBJ2-5,NA,TGTGCCAGCAGCTCCCGGACAGGCCGTGGGGGAGAGACCCAGTACTTC,CASSSRTGRGGETQYF
NA,TRBV5-1,TRBJ2-2,NA,TGCGCCAGCAGCTGGTGGGAGACCGGGGAGCTGTTTTTT,CASSWWETGELFF
TRBD1,TRBV10-3,TRBJ1-4,few,TGTGCCATCAGTGAGGGACAGGGCGGCGAAAAACTGTTTTTT,CAISEGQGGEKLFF
NA,TRBV2,TRBJ1-5,NA,TGTGCCAGCAGCGCGGACAATCAGCCCCAGCATTTT,CASSADNQPQHF
NA,TRBV7-9,TRBJ2-2,NA,TGTGCCAGCAGCGCCTTAAGGCCGGGCACCGGGGAGCTGTTTTTT,CASSALRPGTGELFF
TRBD1,TRBV27,TRBJ1-2,NA,TGTGCCAGCAGTGTCACAGGGGGCGTCTATGGCTACACCTTC,CASSVTGGVYGYTF
NA,TRBV7-3,TRBJ1-3,NA,TGTGCCAGCAGCTTAATGGCAGGGTCTGGAAACACCATATATTTT,CASSLMAGSGNTIYF
NA,TRBV18,TRBJ2-7,once,TGTGCCAGCTCACCAGAGACAGTTCCTGAGCAGTACTTC,CASSPETVPEQYF
NA,TRBV5-1,TRBJ2-7,NA,TGCGCCAGCAGCTTGTCCCCCGGGTACGAGCAGTACTTC,CASSLSPGYEQYF
NA,TRBV9,TRBJ2-7,NA,TGTGCCAGCAGCGTAGGCGGTATTTGGTACGAGCAGTACTTC,CASSVGGIWYEQYF
TRBD1,TRBV5-1,TRBJ2-7,NA,TGCGCCAGCAGTTTCTCCCCGACAGGGGGCGCGAACGAGCAGTACTTC,CASSFSPTGGANEQYF
NA,TRBV7-8,TRBJ2-1,NA,TGTGCCAGCAGCTTAGGAGGGGGAGTGGGCTCCTACAATGAGCAGTTCTTC,CASSLGGGVGSYNEQFF
TRBD2,TRBV27,TRBJ2-1,NA,TGTGCCAGCACACTGGTTTTTTCCTACGGGACTAGCGGGAGGAATGAGCAGTTCTTC,CASTLVFSYGTSGRNEQFF
TRBD1,TRBV6-1,TRBJ1-5,NA,TGTGCCAGCAGCGAGTCCGGGACAGCGGATCAGCCCCAGCATTTT,CASSESGTADQPQHF
NA,TRBV5-6,TRBJ1-1,once,TGTGCCAGCAGCCCCACGCAGGGTAGTCCCGAAGCTTTCTTT,CASSPTQGSPEAFF
TRBD2,TRBV2,TRBJ2-1,NA,TGTGCCAGCAGCGGGACTAGCGGGAGAGGTGAGCAGTTCTTC,CASSGTSGRGEQFF
TRBD1,TRBV6-5,TRBJ2-7,NA,TGTGCCAGCTATCCGACAGGGCTACTCTACGAGCAGTACTTC,CASYPTGLLYEQYF
NA,TRBV9,TRBJ2-1,NA,TGTGCCAGCAGCGCCATCGGGGGCTCCTACAATGAGCAGTTCTTC,CASSAIGGSYNEQFF
NA,TRBV18,TRBJ1-4,NA,TGTGCCAGCTCACCAGAGGGCGGTCGGGGTGAAAAACTGTTTTTT,CASSPEGGRGEKLFF
NA,TRBV7-2,TRBJ2-2,NA,TGTGCCAGCAGCTCGAATCGGGTCACCGGGGAGCTGTTTTTT,CASSSNRVTGELFF
TRBD1,TRBV6-1,TRBJ1-5,NA,TGTGCCAGCAGTGAAGCCGGACAGGGTGGCGGTCAGCCCCAGCATTTT,CASSEAGQGGGQPQHF
NA,TRBV6-1,TRBJ1-6,few,TGTGCCAGCACCGTAACTTATAATTCACCCCTCCACTTT,CASTVTYNSPLHF
TRBD2,TRBV6-6,TRBJ2-7,NA,TGTGCCAGCAGCTCCAATTGGGGGGGGGACGACGAGCAGTACTTC,CASSSNWGGDDEQYF
NA,TRBV7-2,TRBJ1-2,NA,TGTGCCAGCAGCACACTGGGGCCGGAAAGTAACTATGGCTACACCTTC,CASSTLGPESNYGYTF
TRBD2,TRBV7-2,TRBJ2-1,NA,TGTGCCAGCAGCTTAGGGACTAGCGGCAACAATGAGCAGTTCTTC,CASSLGTSGNNEQFF
TRBD2,TRBV4-1,TRBJ2-1,NA,TGCGCCAGCAGCCAAAACGGACTTTCTGGACTAGCCGCCGAAGAGCAGTTCTTC,CASSQNGLSGLAAEEQFF
TRBD1,TRBV5-4,TRBJ2-6,NA,TGTGCCAGCAGCAGACCGACAGGGGGGAGCTCTGGGGCCAACGTCCTGACTTTC,CASSRPTGGSSGANVLTF
NA,TRBV5-1,TRBJ2-5,NA,TGCGCCAGCAGCCCGTCCCAACGGGAGATCGGAGAGACCCAGTACTTC,CASSPSQREIGETQYF
TRBD2,TRBV7-3,TRBJ2-7,NA,TGTGCCAGCAGCTCCAACCCGAGGAGGGAGGGCCCCTTCTACGAGCAGTACTTC,CASSSNPRREGPFYEQYF
NA,TRBV6-1,TRBJ2-1,NA,TGTGCCAGCAGTGAAGTGGGCCCCGAGCAGTTCTTC,CASSEVGPEQFF
NA,TRBV2,TRBJ1-5,NA,TGTGCCAGCAGGCTGGACAGTAGCAATCAGCCCCAGCATTTT,CASRLDSSNQPQHF
NA,TRBV6-1,TRBJ1-2,NA,TGTGCCATCCTTCGGACGGGGAACTATGGCTACACCTTC,CAILRTGNYGYTF
NA,TRBV5-6,TRBJ1-1,NA,TGTGCCAGCAGCTTGGCTACCATGAACACTGAAGCTTTCTTT,CASSLATMNTEAFF
NA,TRBV7-9,TRBJ2-7,NA,TGTGCCAGCAGCTCCTACGGCGCGGCCTACGAGCAGTACTTC,CASSSYGAAYEQYF
TRBD1,TRBV30,TRBJ1-4,NA,TGTGCCTGGAGTGTCGGGACAGGGGATGAAAAACTGTTTTTT,CAWSVGTGDEKLFF
TRBD1,TRBV18,TRBJ1-1,NA,TGTGCCAGCTCACCAAGACAGACAGGGTCAAACACTGAAGCTTTCTTT,CASSPRQTGSNTEAFF
TRBD1,TRBV7-3,TRBJ2-2,NA,TGTGCCAGCAGCGATCGGACAGGGACGAACACCGGGGAGCTGTTTTTT,CASSDRTGTNTGELFF
NA,TRBV6-1,TRBJ2-7,NA,TGTGCCAGCAGTCCTTCGGGGGTTCACGAGCAGTACTTC,CASSPSGVHEQYF